The rows below give T cell receptor beta chains drawn from one sample of a study of vaccination and CD4 T cells after COVID-19. TCRdb reanalysed the PCR reads using MiXCR and keeps one entry per CDR3 protein. Of 24,000 or so distinct CDR3 sequences in the sample, roughly 39% are singletons; the top ten hold just over 7%. These TCRs' antigens remain unknown. Sequencing was done on a sample of CD4+ T cells from blood, cultured in vitro. The origin of the receptors is a human donor who had recovered from COVID-19. CDR3s leave out the opening cysteine and the closing phenylalanine or tryptophan. A clone size is listed for some rows: how often the clone was seen (once, few, many), or a class if it is expanded.

size: NA; V: TRBV20-1; CDR3: SARTSVNTGESLF
size: NA; V: TRBV24-1; CDR3: ATSDNRLSTDTQY
size: NA; V: TRBV6-2/TRBV6-3; CDR3: ATKSGGAPDTQY
size: NA; V: TRBV24-1; CDR3: ATSDSQGAGAYNEQF
size: NA; V: TRBV19; CDR3: ASILEGRRGPDTQY
size: NA; V: TRBV6-1; CDR3: ASREATSGGIRQTSQY
size: few; V: TRBV7-9; CDR3: ASSSRSGGAADTQY
size: NA; V: TRBV20-1; CDR3: SSNSGSDPYEQY
size: NA; V: TRBV7-8; CDR3: ASREGGAYNEQF
size: few; V: TRBV6-1; CDR3: ASRTEETQY
size: few; V: TRBV7-9; CDR3: ASSLVSGGYT
size: NA; V: TRBV6-2/TRBV6-3; CDR3: ASRPPRDGYT
size: few; V: TRBV6-7; CDR3: ASSRENSSNQPQH
size: NA; V: TRBV28; CDR3: AIREGYEQY
size: NA; V: TRBV28; CDR3: ASSPRGYPINEQF
size: NA; V: TRBV28; CDR3: ASRGRTRITYEQY